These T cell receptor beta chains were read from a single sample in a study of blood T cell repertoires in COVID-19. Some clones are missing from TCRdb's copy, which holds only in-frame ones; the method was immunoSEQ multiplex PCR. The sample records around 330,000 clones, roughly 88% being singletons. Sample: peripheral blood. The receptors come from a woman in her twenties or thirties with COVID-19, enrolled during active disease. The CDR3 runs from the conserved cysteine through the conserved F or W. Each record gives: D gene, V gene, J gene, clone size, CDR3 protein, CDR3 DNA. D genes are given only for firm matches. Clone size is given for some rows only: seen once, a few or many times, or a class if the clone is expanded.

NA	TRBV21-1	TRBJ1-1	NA	CASSKGGSTPRMEGPEAFF	TGTGCCAGCAGCAAAGGAGGGTCTACCCCGAGGATGGAGGGCCCTGAAGCTTTCTTT
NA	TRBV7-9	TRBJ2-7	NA	CASSSPVYEQYF	TGTGCCAGCAGCTCGCCAGTTTACGAGCAGTACTTC
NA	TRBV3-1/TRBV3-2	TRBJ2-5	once	CASSLMGQAETQYF	TGTGCCAGCAGCCTCATGGGACAAGCAGAGACCCAGTACTTC
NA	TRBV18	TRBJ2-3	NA	CASSPGSSDTQYF	TGTGCCAGCTCACCAGGGAGTTCAGATACGCAGTATTTT
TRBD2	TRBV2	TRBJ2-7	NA	CASRAGESYEQYF	TGTGCCAGCAGGGCGGGGGAATCCTACGAGCAGTACTTC
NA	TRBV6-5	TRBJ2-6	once	CASSSSGANVLTF	TGTGCCAGCAGTTCGTCCGGGGCCAACGTCCTGACTTTC
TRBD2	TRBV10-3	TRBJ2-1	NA	CAISGSGGANEQFF	TGTGCCATCAGTGGAAGCGGGGGGGCAAATGAGCAGTTCTTC
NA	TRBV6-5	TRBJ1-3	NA	CACKMGSSGNTIYF	TGTGCCTGCAAGATGGGGAGCTCTGGAAACACCATATATTTT
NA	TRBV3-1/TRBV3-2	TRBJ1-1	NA	CASSLFLRGDTEAFF	TGTGCCAGCAGCCTTTTTCTCCGCGGGGACACTGAAGCTTTCTTT
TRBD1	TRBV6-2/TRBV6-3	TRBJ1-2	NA	CASSYVSGQRWDGYTF	TGTGCCAGCAGTTACGTCTCGGGACAGAGATGGGATGGCTACACCTTC
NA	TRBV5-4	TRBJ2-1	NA	CASSSYNEQFF	TGTGCCAGCAGCTCTTACAATGAGCAGTTCTTC
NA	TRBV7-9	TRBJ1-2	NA	CASSLGGDDGYTF	TGTGCCAGCAGCTTAGGAGGAGACGATGGCTACACCTTC
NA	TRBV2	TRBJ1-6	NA	CASSVQRRNSPLHF	TGTGCCAGCAGTGTGCAGAGGAGGAATTCACCCCTCCACTTT
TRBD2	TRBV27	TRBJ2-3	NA	CASSFQTSGRTDTQYF	TGTGCCAGCAGTTTTCAGACTAGCGGCCGCACAGATACGCAGTATTTT
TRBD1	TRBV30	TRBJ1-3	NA	CAWSPWDRDSGNTIYF	TGTGCCTGGAGCCCTTGGGACAGGGACTCTGGAAACACCATATATTTT
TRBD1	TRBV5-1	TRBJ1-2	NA	CASSPGQGSYGYTF	TGCGCCAGCAGCCCGGGACAGGGTTCCTATGGCTACACCTTC
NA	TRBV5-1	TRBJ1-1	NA	CASRTANTEAFF	TGCGCCAGCCGGACAGCCAACACTGAAGCTTTCTTT
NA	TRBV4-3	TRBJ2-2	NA	CASSHSSGELFF	TGCGCCAGCAGCCACTCCTCCGGGGAGCTGTTTTTT
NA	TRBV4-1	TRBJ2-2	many	CASSQVGLRTVENTGELFF	TGCGCCAGCAGCCAAGTAGGATTAAGAACAGTGGAGAACACCGGGGAGCTGTTTTTT
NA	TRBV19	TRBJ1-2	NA	CASIFSGGYGYTF	TGTGCCAGTATCTTTAGTGGAGGGTATGGCTACACCTTC
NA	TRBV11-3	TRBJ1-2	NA	CASSFTPNYGYTF	TGTGCCAGCAGCTTTACACCGAACTATGGCTACACCTTC
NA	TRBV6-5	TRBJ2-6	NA	CASSYSIGAGANVLTF	TGTGCCAGCAGTTACTCGATCGGGGCTGGGGCCAACGTCCTGACTTTC
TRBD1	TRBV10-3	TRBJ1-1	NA	CAIGQGLTEAFF	TGTGCCATCGGACAGGGTTTGACTGAAGCTTTCTTT
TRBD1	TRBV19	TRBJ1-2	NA	CASSMVDRGGYGYTF	TGTGCCAGTAGTATGGTGGACAGGGGTGGCTATGGCTACACCTTC
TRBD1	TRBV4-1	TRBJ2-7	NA	CASSQGDRGRAEQYF	TGCGCCAGCAGCCAAGGGGACAGGGGAAGGGCCGAGCAGTACTTC
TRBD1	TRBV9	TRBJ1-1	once	CASSVGATGVGTEAFF	TGTGCCAGCAGCGTAGGGGCGACAGGGGTAGGAACTGAAGCTTTCTTT
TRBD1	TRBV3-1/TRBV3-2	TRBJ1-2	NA	CASSHGTGGYTF	TGTGCCAGCAGCCACGGGACAGGTGGCTACACCTTC
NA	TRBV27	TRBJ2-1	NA	CASSFQTGLRNEQFF	TGTGCCAGCAGTTTCCAGACAGGATTACGCAATGAGCAGTTCTTC
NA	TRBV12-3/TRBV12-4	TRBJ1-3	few	CASRPSAGNTIYF	TGTGCCAGCAGGCCCTCAGCTGGAAACACCATATATTTT
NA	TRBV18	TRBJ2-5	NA	CASSLQNQETQYF	TGTGCCAGCTCACTACAGAACCAAGAGACCCAGTACTTC
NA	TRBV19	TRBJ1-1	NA	CASSMGRLEAFF	TGTGCCAGTAGTATGGGGCGGCTGGAAGCTTTCTTT
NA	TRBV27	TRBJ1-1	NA	CASSFLPGSTEAFF	TGTGCCAGCAGTTTCCTTCCGGGTTCGACTGAAGCTTTCTTT
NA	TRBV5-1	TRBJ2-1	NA	CASSSTAGARVEQFF	TGCGCCAGCAGCTCAACGGCAGGGGCTAGGGTGGAGCAGTTCTTC
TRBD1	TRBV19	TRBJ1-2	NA	CASKDQWTGGDYGYTF	TGTGCCAGTAAGGATCAATGGACAGGGGGCGATTATGGCTACACCTTC
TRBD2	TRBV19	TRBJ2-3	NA	CASSIRTSGHTDTQYF	TGTGCCAGTAGTATCCGGACTAGCGGGCACACAGATACGCAGTATTTT
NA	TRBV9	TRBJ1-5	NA	CASSVDGSGSQPQHF	TGTGCCAGCAGCGTAGATGGGAGTGGAAGTCAGCCCCAGCATTTT
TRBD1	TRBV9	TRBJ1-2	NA	CASSVDRDYGYTF	TGTGCCAGCAGCGTGGACAGGGACTATGGCTACACCTTC